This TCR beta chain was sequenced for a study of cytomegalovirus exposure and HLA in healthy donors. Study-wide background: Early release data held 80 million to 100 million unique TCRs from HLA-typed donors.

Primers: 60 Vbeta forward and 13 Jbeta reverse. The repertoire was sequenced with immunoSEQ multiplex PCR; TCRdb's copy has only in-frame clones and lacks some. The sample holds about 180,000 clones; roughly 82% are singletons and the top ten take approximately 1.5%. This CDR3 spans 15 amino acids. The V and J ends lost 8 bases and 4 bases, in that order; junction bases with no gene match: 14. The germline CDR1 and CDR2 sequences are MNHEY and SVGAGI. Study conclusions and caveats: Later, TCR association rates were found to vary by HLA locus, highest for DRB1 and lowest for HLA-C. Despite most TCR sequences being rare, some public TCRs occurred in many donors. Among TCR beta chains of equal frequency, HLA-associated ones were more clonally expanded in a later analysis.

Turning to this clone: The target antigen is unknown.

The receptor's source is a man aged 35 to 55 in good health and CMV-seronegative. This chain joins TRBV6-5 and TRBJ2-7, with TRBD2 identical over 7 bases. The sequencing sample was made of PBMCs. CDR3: CASHPGGGSLYEQYF. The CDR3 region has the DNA TGTGCCAGCCACCCCGGTGGCGGGAGTCTGTACGAGCAGTACTTC.